This T cell receptor beta chain emerged from a study of somatic mutations in cytotoxic T cells in rheumatoid arthritis. Germline V gives CDR1 MNHEY, CDR2 SMNVEV (reference sequence). The CDR3 is 14 amino acids. Trimming cost V 4 bases and J 7 bases; bases outside gene matches: 2. General study findings and limits: TRBV07 showed slight underrepresentation in rheumatoid arthritis patients, unadjusted for multiple comparisons.

TCRdb's copy holds only in-frame clones and misses some; the assay was immunoSEQ multiplex PCR. The sample consists of 35,000 to 40,000 clones, approximately 80% of them appearing once. In the case of this clone: The antigen remains unidentified.

The V gene is TRBV27, the J gene TRBJ2-1; 12 bases fit TRBD2. This TCR came from a man between 40 and 49 years old in good health. The sample was CD8+ T cells sorted from blood. The CDR3 region has the DNA TGTGCCAGCAGTTCCGGGACTAGCGGGAATGAGCAGTTCTTC. Its translation: CASSSGTSGNEQFF.